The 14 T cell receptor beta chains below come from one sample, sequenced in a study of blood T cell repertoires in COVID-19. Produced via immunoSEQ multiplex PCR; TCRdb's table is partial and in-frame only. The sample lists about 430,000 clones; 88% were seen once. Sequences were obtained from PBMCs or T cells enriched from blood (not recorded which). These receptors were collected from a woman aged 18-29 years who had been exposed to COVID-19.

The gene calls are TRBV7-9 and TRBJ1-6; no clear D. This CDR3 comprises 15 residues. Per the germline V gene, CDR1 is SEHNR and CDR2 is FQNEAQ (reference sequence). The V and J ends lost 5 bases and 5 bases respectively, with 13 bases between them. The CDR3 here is CASSAQQNNNSPLHF. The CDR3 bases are TGTGCCAGCAGCGCCCAACAAAATAATAATTCACCCCTCCACTTT.

CDR3 residues: CASRQLGNYEQYF. The CDR3 DNA reads as TGTGCCAGCAGACAGCTCGGGAACTACGAGCAGTACTTC. The rearrangement links TRBV27 to TRBJ2-7; perhaps TRBD2 as D (5 bases). Germline V gene data show CDR1 as MNHEY and CDR2 as SMNVEV (reference sequence). V was cut by 6 bases and J by 3 bases, with 12 bases left in between. This CDR3 is 13 amino acids long.

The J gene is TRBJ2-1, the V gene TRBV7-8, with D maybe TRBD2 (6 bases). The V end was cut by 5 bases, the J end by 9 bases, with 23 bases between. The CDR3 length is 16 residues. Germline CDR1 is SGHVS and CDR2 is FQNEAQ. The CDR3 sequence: CASSRATAGPLIEQFF. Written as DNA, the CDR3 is TGTGCCAGCAGCCGAGCGACAGCGGGCCCCCTAATTGAGCAGTTCTTC.

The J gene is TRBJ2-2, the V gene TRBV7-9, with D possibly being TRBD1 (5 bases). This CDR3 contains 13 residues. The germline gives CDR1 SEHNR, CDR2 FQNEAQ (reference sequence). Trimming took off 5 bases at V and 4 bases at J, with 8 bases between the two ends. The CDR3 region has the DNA TGTGCCAGCAGCCCTGACAGCACCGGGGAGCTGTTTTTT. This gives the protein CASSPDSTGELFF. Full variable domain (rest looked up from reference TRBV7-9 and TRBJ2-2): DTGVSQNPRHKITKRGQNVTFRCDPISEHNRLYWYRQTLGQGPEFLTYFQNEAQLEKSRLLSDRFSAERPKGSFSTLEIQRTEQGDSAMYLCASSPDSTGELFFGEGSRLTVL.

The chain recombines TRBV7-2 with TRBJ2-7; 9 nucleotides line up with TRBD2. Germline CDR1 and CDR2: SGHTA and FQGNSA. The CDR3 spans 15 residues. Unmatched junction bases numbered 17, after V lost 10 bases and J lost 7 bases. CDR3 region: CATGEGAGGPKEQYF. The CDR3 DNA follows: TGTGCCACCGGAGAAGGCGCGGGAGGGCCGAAGGAGCAGTACTTC.

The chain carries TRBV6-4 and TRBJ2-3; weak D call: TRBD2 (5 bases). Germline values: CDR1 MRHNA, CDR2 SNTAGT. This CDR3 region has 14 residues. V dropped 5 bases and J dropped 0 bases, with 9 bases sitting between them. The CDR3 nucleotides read TGTGCCAGCAGTACCAGCGGTAGCACAGATACGCAGTATTTT. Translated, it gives CASSTSGSTDTQYF.

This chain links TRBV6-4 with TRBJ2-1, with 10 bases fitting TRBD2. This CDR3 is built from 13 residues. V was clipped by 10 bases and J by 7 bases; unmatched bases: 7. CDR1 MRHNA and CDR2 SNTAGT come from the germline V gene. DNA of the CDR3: TGTGCCACTTCAAGGACTAGCGGTAATGAGCAGTTCTTC. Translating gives CATSRTSGNEQFF.

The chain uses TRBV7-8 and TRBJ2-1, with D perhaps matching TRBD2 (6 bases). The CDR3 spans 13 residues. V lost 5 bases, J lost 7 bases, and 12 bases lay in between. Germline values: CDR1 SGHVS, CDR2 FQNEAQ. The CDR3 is CASSPVGGNEQFF. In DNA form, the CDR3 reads TGTGCCAGCAGCCCGGTGGGGGGAAATGAGCAGTTCTTC. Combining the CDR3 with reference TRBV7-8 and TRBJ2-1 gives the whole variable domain GAGVSQSPRYKVAKRGQDVALRCDPISGHVSLFWYQQALGQGPEFLTYFQNEAQLDKSGLPSDRFFAERPEGSVSTLKIQRTQQEDSAVYLCASSPVGGNEQFFGPGTRLTVL.

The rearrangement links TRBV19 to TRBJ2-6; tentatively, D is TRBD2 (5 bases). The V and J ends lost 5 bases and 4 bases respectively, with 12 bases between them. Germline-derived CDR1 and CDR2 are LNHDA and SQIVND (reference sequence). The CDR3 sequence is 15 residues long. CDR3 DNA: TGTGCCAGTAGTTGGACTTTCGGCGGGGCCAACGTCCTGACTTTC. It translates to CASSWTFGGANVLTF.

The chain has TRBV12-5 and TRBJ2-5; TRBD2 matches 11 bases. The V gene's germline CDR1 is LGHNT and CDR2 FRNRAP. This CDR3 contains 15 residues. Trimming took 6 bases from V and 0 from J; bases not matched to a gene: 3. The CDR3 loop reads CASGPGLADQETQYF. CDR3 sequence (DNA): TGTGCTAGTGGCCCGGGACTAGCGGACCAAGAGACCCAGTACTTC.

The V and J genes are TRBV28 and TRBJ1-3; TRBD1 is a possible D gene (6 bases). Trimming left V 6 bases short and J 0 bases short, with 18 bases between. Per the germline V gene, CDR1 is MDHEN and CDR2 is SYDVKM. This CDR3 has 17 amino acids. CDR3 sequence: CASRRGGGTPSGNTIYF. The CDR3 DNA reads TGTGCCAGCAGGAGGGGAGGGGGGACTCCCTCTGGAAACACCATATATTTT.

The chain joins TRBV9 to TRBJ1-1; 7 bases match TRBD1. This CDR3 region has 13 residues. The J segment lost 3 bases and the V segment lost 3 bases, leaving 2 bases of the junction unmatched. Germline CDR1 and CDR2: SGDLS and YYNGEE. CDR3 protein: CASSAGQYTEAFF. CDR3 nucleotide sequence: TGTGCCAGCAGCGCGGGACAGTACACTGAAGCTTTCTTT.

This CDR3 is CASSWGTGDYGYTF. CDR3 coding DNA: TGTGCCAGCAGTTGGGGGACAGGGGACTATGGCTACACCTTC. The rearrangement uses TRBV28 and TRBJ1-2, with 10 bases fitting TRBD1. J lost 3 bases, V lost 4 bases, and 2 bases had no gene match. The CDR3 has 14 residues. Per the germline V gene, CDR1 is MDHEN and CDR2 is SYDVKM.

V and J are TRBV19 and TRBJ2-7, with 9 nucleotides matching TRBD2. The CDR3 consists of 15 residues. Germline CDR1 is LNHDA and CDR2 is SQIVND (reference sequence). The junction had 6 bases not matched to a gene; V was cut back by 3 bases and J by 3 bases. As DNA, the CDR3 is TGTGCCAGTAGTATGGAGACTAGCGGAATCTACGAGCAGTACTTC. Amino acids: CASSMETSGIYEQYF.